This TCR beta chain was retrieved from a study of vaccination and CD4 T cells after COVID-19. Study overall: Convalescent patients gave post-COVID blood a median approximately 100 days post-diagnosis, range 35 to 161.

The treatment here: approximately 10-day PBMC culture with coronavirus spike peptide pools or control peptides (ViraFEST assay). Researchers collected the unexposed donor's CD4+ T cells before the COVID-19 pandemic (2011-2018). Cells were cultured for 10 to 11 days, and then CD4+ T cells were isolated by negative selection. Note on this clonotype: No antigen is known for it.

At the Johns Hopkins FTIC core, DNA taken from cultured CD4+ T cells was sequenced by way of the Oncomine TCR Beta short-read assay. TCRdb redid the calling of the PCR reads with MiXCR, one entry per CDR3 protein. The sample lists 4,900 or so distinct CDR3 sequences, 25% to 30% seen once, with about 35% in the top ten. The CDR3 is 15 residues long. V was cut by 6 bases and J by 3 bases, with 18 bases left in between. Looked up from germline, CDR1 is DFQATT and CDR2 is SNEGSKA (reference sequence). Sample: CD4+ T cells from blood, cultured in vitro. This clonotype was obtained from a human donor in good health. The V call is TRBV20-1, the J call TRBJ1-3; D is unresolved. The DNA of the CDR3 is TGCAGTGCGTTGGGTGGGGATTTAGGTGGAAACACCATATATTTT. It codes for CSALGGDLGGNTIYF.